This T cell receptor beta chain is from a study of radiation and T cells in renal cell carcinoma (dated by TCRdb to 2020 to 2022). For the study in its entirety: In total, around 53 samples, comprising around 26 tumors and around 27 peripheral blood samples, were subjected to TCR beta sequencing. In the approximately 53 samples combined, 4,016,671 unique CDR3 nucleotide sequences were found, encoding some 2,500,000 unique CDR3 amino acid sequences. The final blood draw took place at 4 weeks after radiation, the same time as nephrectomy.

The CDR3 covers 17 residues, taking in both the cysteine and the phenylalanine. Here the CDR3 DNA is all that survives: 51 bases in frame from base 1. V is pared back by 0 bases and J by 1 base, with 10 bases lying between the germline termini. Per the germline V gene, LGHNA is the CDR1 and YSLEER is the CDR2. Following the manufacturer's recommendations, the immunoSEQ kit was used to generate TCR beta libraries from genomic DNA. For library preparation, a first multiplex PCR was performed with proprietary primers, followed by a second PCR in which unique barcodes were added, and bead cleanups were performed after each round. A kit-provided positive control reaction and a negative control reaction were included in every sample batch. The final libraries were assessed on an Agilent 4200 TapeStation D1000 ScreenTape, pooled by volume, and quantified by qPCR. Sequencing ran on an Illumina NextSeq500 with a MidOutput 150-cycle cartridge, using 156 Read1 and 15 Index1 cycles with kit custom primers. The pooled library was loaded at about 1 pM, with a roughly 18% PhiX control spiked in. Processing in the source paper ran as follows. Vendor-processed data were analyzed in R, with a clonotype defined as all T cells sharing the same CDR3 nucleotide sequence. In the clone abundance analyses, frequencies were normalized to the 10,000 most abundant clones in each sample. Public T cell clones, which averaged fewer than five per sample, were removed prior to analysis. Tumor-enriched clonotypes and baseline blood-enriched clonotypes were defined as those with an abundance difference of at least 32-fold between compartments. A beta-binomial differential abundance model was used to identify clonotypes that expanded or contracted between blood time points. Similarity between tumor and blood repertoires was quantified using the Baroni-Urbani and Buser coefficient, and groups were compared with two-tailed Wilcoxon tests in R. Imported from immuneACCESS, the table was reduced by TCRdb to in-frame sequences with V and J called. These copies leave out some clones; in studies compared against another copy, an unresolved V gene accounts for under half, and the cause of the remainder is not known. V and J calls and clone size are as listed in that table; D and trimming were resolved from the DNA. A total of just under 150,000 clones appear in this sample, about 88% of them only once. The ten most abundant clones make up around a sixth of the sample.

In light of the paper, this sample's time point label describes: blood 4 weeks post-SBRT, at nephrectomy. Interpreted using the paper, the treatment or condition label stands for: 15 Gy SBRT to primary tumor, nephrectomy 4 weeks later. The samples were drawn from a clinical trial, where primary renal cell carcinomas were treated with 15 Gy of stereotactic body radiation therapy and then removed by nephrectomy 4 weeks afterward. To follow tumor-enriched clonotypes, serial peripheral blood was collected from radiation-treated patients at baseline and at 2 weeks and 4 weeks after SBRT. Every patient had renal cell carcinoma of clear cell pathology. Genomic DNA for TCR sequencing was prepared using the QIAamp DNA Blood Mini Kit (Qiagen). The analyses included just those samples that passed every quality control check. The investigation overall reported the following: Because no pretreatment tumor biopsies were available, whether clonotypes were present in the tumor at baseline could not be determined. Top tumor clonotypes rose in blood from baseline to 2 weeks post-radiation, then contracted by 4 weeks, suggesting transient expansion of tumor-resident clones. Tracking of blood repertoire dynamics stopped at roughly four weeks after treatment, with no follow-up past that point. The single-armed trial design could not address effects of radiation dose or scheduling on the TCR repertoire.

With respect to this clone: Its antigen is still unknown. No base quality information exists; no much larger clone differs at one position.

The sequence joins TRBV4-3 to TRBJ2-6; possibly the D gene is TRBD2, per 5 matching bases. The sequence was collected from a woman in her 50s with renal cell carcinoma. The sample in question was blood, obtained from a patient whose treatment included radiotherapy and nephrectomy. For the CDR3, the sequence is CASSQELDASGANVLTF. The nucleotide sequence is TGCGCCAGCAGCCAAGAACTAGATGCATCTGGGGCCAACGTCCTGACTTTC.